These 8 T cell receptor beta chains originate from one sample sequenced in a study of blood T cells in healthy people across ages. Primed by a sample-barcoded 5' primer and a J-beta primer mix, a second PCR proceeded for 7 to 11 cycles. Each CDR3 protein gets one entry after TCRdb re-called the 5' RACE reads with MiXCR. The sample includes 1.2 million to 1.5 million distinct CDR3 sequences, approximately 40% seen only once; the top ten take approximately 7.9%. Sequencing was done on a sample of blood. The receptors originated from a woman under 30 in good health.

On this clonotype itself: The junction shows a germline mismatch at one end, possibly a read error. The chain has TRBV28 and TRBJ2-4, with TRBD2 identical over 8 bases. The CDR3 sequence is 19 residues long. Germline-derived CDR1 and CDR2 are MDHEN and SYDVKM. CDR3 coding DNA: TGTGCCGGCAGTTCTCCCCCTTCGGGTAGCGGGGTTGCCAAAAACATTCAGTACTTC. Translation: CAGSSPPSGSGVAKNIQYF.

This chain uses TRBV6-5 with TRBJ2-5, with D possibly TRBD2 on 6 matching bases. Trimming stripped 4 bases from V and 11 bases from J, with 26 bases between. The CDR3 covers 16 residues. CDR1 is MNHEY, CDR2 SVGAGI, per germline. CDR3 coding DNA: TGTGCCAGCAGTTCGAACCGACGAGCGGGTTCCAATGAGCAGTACTTC. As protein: CASSSNRRAGSNEQYF.

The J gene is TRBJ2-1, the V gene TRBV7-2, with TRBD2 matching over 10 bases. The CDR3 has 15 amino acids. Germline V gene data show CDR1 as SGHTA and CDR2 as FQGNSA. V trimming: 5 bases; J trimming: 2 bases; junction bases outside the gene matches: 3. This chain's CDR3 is CASSISGGPYNEQFF. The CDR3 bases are TGTGCCAGCAGCATTAGCGGGGGGCCCTACAATGAGCAGTTCTTC.

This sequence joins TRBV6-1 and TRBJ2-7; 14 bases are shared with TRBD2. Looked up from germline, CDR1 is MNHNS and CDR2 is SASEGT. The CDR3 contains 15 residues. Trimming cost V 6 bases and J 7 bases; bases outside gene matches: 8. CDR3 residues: CASRPGLAGAHEQYF. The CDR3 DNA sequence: TGTGCCAGCAGACCGGGACTAGCGGGAGCCCATGAGCAGTACTTC.

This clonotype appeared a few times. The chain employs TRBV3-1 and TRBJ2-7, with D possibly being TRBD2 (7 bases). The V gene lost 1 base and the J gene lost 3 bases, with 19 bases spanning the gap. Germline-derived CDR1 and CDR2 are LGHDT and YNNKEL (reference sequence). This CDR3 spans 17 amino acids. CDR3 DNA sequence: TGTGCCAGCAGCCAAGTGTTGCGGGGGCGCTCAAGCTACGAGCAGTACTTC. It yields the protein CASSQVLRGRSSYEQYF.

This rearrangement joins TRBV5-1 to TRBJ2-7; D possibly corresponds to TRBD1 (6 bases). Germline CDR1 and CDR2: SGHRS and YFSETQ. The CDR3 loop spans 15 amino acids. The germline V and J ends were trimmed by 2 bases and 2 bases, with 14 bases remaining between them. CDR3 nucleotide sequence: TGCGCCAGCAGCTTCCTGGACAGCCCTACCTACGAGCAGTACTTC. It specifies CASSFLDSPTYEQYF. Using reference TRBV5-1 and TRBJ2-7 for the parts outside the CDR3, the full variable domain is KAGVTQTPRYLIKTRGQQVTLSCSPISGHRSVSWYQQTPGQGLQFLFEYFSETQRNKGNFPGRFSGRQFSNSRSEMNVSTLELGDSALYLCASSFLDSPTYEQYFGPGTRLTVT.

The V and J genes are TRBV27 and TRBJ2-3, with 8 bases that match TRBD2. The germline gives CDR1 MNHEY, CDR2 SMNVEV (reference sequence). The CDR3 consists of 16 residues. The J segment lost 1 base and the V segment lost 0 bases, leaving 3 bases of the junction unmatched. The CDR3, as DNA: TGTGCCAGCAGTTTATCGAGTAGCGGGGGCACAGATACGCAGTATTTT. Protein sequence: CASSLSSSGGTDTQYF.

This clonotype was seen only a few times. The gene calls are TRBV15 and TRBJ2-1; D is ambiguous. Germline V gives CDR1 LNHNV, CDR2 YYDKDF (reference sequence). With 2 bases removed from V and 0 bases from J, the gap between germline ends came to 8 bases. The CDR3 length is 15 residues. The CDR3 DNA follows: TGTGCCACCAGCAGAAACGGAGACTCCTACAATGAGCAGTTCTTC. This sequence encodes CATSRNGDSYNEQFF. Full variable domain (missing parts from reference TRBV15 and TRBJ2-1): DAMVIQNPRYQVTQFGKPVTLSCSQTLNHNVMYWYQQKSSQAPKLLFHYYDKDFNNEADTPDNFQSRRPNTSFCFLDIRSPGLGDTAMYLCATSRNGDSYNEQFFGPGTRLTVL.